One TCR beta chain is described in this entry. Its recognized antigen is unknown. No clone much larger than this one lies a single base away; base qualities are absent. The data belong to a study of cytomegalovirus exposure and HLA in healthy donors (dated by TCRdb to 2017 to 2019). Looking at the study overall: According to an earlier analysis of several hundred of the donors, about 179 million T cells yielded roughly 110 million unique TCR beta sequences and about 300 Gb of sequence data. An early release that covered about 640 HLA-typed donors contained 300 to 350 gigabases of sequencing data and 85 million to 100 million unique TCR sequences. Among the roughly 400 genotyped donors, more than 70% belonged to the genetic ancestry cluster associated with self-reported Caucasian donors. The aim of the study was to test whether cataloging public T cell receptors could identify signatures of past pathogen exposure. The study profiled the T cell repertoires of some 610 subjects by immunosequencing and related them to cytomegalovirus serostatus. Besides the first cohort of roughly 700 subjects, a separate validation cohort made up of roughly 120 different subjects was used. To predict cytomegalovirus infection status, the study combined high-throughput TCR immunosequencing, statistical association of individual TCRs with disease status, and machine learning. A later analysis re-analyzed previously published TCR beta repertoires from 600 to 850 donors and added high-resolution HLA genotyping to study TCR occurrence patterns. In the later analysis, no new phenotypic data were used to find candidate immune exposures; instead, reliance was placed on TCR beta sequences and their occurrence across donors. In an earlier analysis of a few hundred of the donors, high-throughput TCR beta sequencing was used to judge whether each TCR beta V gene segment behaved as functional or pseudogenic. Donor age, sex, ethnicity and CMV serostatus were compiled together with the repertoire data. A later genetic analysis took genome-wide SNP genotypes for about three fifths of the roughly 700 donors and used that subset as a discovery cohort. Every discovery cohort repertoire had been produced on one sequencing platform. HLA typing covered class I and class II loci at four-digit resolution. Typing coverage varied by locus: roughly 620-640 donors for A, B, C, DRB1 and DQB1; under 550 for DQA1; over 600 for DPA1; roughly 470 for DPB1. Because of strong linkage in the cohort, roughly five DR-DQ haplotypes were treated as single units for association and clustering. Among some 410 genotyped donors of the cohort, an average of around 240,000 unique TCR beta nucleotide sequences was sequenced per donor, of which roughly 17% were non-productive. Summary of the overall study and its limitations: Compared with equally common non-associated chains, HLA-associated TCR beta chains in a later analysis were more clonally expanded and had lower generation probabilities. Assigning TCR associations to individual alleles was difficult when HLA alleles, especially DR and DQ, strongly co-occurred. Most CMV-associated TCR beta chains appeared to be HLA-restricted in a later analysis, and the HLA associations seemed to be driven largely by CMV exposure. In a later analysis, the rate of TCR association differed among HLA loci, with DRB1 alleles having the most associated TCRs and HLA-C alleles having the fewest. The presence/absence analyses assumed that sequencing depth was roughly uniform across donors, and that assumption may not be true. The authors suggested that the approach could potentially be generalized to other disease states and immunological phenotypes. In a later analysis, 15,000 to 20,000 TCR beta sequences were associated with specific HLA alleles at a false discovery rate of 0.05. Some IMGT-functional V segments, including TRBV6-2 and TRBV6-3, could not be distinguished by the 87-base-pair reads and were therefore excluded. Linkage disequilibrium might explain the correlated functional status among segregating V segments, but an unknown experimental factor could not be ruled out. Because HLA typing was missing for some donors at each locus, association tests included only the typed subset. The sequencing pipeline was judged likely to have produced a cluster of highly shared sequence variants as a technical artifact. Cytomegalovirus status was reported to be diagnosed by the classifier with high specificity and sensitivity in both the original and validation cohorts. A later analysis reported that several top co-occurrence clusters appeared linked to parvovirus B19, influenza, CMV and Epstein-Barr virus. Because counts were too low, about 17 rarely observed V segments, including chromosome 9 orphons, were excluded from the earlier analysis of 587 of the donors. A total of 150 to 200 TCR beta chains were listed by the study as associated with cytomegalovirus. The cohort was sequenced for TCR beta chains only, and without alpha or paired-chain data the features that could be detected were limited. An association between a missense DCLRE1C variant and V-gene and J-gene trimming of TCR beta chains was found in a later genetic analysis and replicated in an independent cohort. An earlier analysis of approximately 540 of the donors showed that most TCR beta V segments appeared in productive rearrangements either about 87% or about 30% of the time, which broadly matched IMGT annotations. A later genetic analysis reported fewer N-insertions in productive TCRs among donors in an Asian-associated ancestry cluster than the approximately 670-donor mean. Most TCR sequences were observed very rarely across donors, whereas some public TCRs were present in many individuals. In vitro tests confirmed that a few of the cytomegalovirus-associated TCR beta chains recognize cytomegalovirus antigens. Immune exposure information for the cohort was limited to CMV serostatus. A further reported finding was that TCR beta sequences accurately predicted the HLA-A and HLA-B alleles for most subjects in the first cohort.

The cohort consisted of 666 healthy bone marrow donors. All cohort members were sampled while nominally healthy, although unrecorded immune exposures were likely present. The donor tested CMV seropositive and was one of the 289 seropositive cohort members. Each donor provided a peripheral blood sample, and peripheral blood mononuclear cells were used for TCR beta sequencing. The Qiagen DNeasy Blood Extraction Kit was used to extract genomic DNA from the blood cell samples. Looking up the germline V gene yields CDR1 KGHSH and CDR2 LQKENI. From V the trimming removes 2 bases and from J it removes 6 bases, while the gene matches leave 4 bases of the junction unaccounted for. Measured from the cysteine to the phenylalanine, the CDR3 is 14 residues long. Kept here is only the CDR3 DNA, which spans 42 bases and is read in frame from base 1. Receptor amplification or capture employed the immunoSEQ multiplex PCR assay. A mixture of 60 forward primers for TCR Vbeta segments and 13 reverse primers for TCR Jbeta segments was used in the multiplex PCR. A multiplex PCR assay on genomic DNA amplified the CDR3 region of rearranged TCR beta genes. The amplified TCR beta libraries were sequenced on the Illumina HiSeq System as 87-base-pair reads. The published analysis was carried out like this. Across the 500 to 750 repertoires, a later analysis counted roughly 84 million unique TCR beta chains, 9.5 million to 12 million of which were shared by at least two donors. A nearest-neighbor algorithm error-corrected the raw reads and collapsed the reads into unique sequences, merging closely related sequences to remove PCR and sequencing errors. CDR3 sequences were aligned to IMGT reference sequences to assign V, D and J gene segments. For a sequence to be retained, a match of at least six nucleotides was required to both a V gene segment and a J gene segment. Rearrangements were called productive when the CDR3 lacked stop codons and stayed in frame with V and J; all others were non-productive. CDR3 was defined according to IMGT convention as the region running from the second conserved V-encoded cysteine to the conserved J-encoded phenylalanine. Sequences without an unambiguous match to a single V gene segment were excluded from the earlier analysis of about 630 of the donors. An earlier analysis of approximately 590 of the donors classified V segments as functional when productive rearrangements were above 56.7% and as segregating when the standard deviation between donors was above 5%. A statistical classification framework was developed to diagnose cytomegalovirus status using the catalog of TCR beta chain sequences. A later analysis assigned V and J genes by comparing TCR nucleotide sequences with IMGT/GENE-DB human TR gene sequences. A later analysis assigned CDR3 sequences and most-parsimonious VDJ recombination scenarios with the TCRdist pipeline. In a later analysis, each TCR beta chain was defined by its CDR3 amino acid sequence together with its V-gene family, and reads without a unique V-gene family were excluded. As a way to deal with suspected cross-contamination and a sequencing artifact, a later analysis dropped 450 to 600 nucleotide sequences that were highly shared and had low generation probability. For each public chain, a later analysis derived a clonal expansion index from normalized ranks of inferred template counts within each repertoire. Generation probabilities in a later analysis came from a VDJ recombination model fitted to out-of-frame rearrangements, and those results were checked against IGoR. A later analysis scored TCR-TCR, TCR-HLA and TCR-CMV co-occurrence with hypergeometric tests, applying a repertoire-size bias correction to TCR pairs. False discovery rates were estimated in a later analysis by permuting HLA or CMV assignments 20 times. In a later analysis, co-occurring TCRs were grouped with DBSCAN, and TCRdist sequence similarity was added when clustering was performed within HLA-allele-positive subsets. Repertoires with fewer than 30,000 or more than 120,000 public chains, plus five repertoires with anomalous nucleotide sharing, were excluded from co-occurrence clustering. TCRdb took over this immuneACCESS table, retaining in-frame rearrangements with V and J assigned. Such tables are incomplete; in checked studies, under half of the missing clones stem from an unresolved V gene, and the remainder is unexplained. V and J calls and clone size are copied from that table; D and trimming were computed from the DNA. The sample table records over 100,000 clones; about four fifths of these occur just once. Around 23% of the sample belongs to the ten largest clones.

The chain uses TRBV18 and TRBJ2-3, and 8 junctional nucleotides match TRBD1. The receptor was derived from a man aged 25 to 45 in good health and CMV-seropositive. The material sequenced was PBMCs. The CDR3: CASSPSGGADTQYF. The sequenced DNA is TGTGCCAGCTCACCATCAGGGGGCGCTGATACGCAGTATTTT.